This T cell receptor beta chain was identified during a study of T cells in localized non-small cell lung cancer. Profiled with immunoSEQ multiplex PCR; TCRdb holds only in-frame clones, not every one. Of 20,000 to 30,000 clones listed, around 85% were seen once; the top ten hold under 6.5%. The clonotype was recovered from a male donor aged 60 or older with stage II squamous cell lung carcinoma. Specimen: peripheral blood, collected before any cancer treatment.

CDR3 region: CASSLGQGPYNEQFF. DNA for the CDR3: TGCGCCAGCAGCCTGGGACAGGGTCCCTACAATGAGCAGTTCTTC. V and J are TRBV5-1 and TRBJ2-1, with 9 bases that match TRBD1. The V and J ends lost 4 bases and 2 bases, in that order; junction bases with no gene match: 4. The CDR3 sequence is 15 residues long. Germline lookup yields CDR1 SGHRS and CDR2 YFSETQ. The full variable domain, its missing parts supplied by reference TRBV5-1 and TRBJ2-1, is KAGVTQTPRYLIKTRGQQVTLSCSPISGHRSVSWYQQTPGQGLQFLFEYFSETQRNKGNFPGRFSGRQFSNSRSEMNVSTLELGDSALYLCASSLGQGPYNEQFFGPGTRLTVL.